The entry below gives a single T cell receptor (beta chain) sequence along with its context. A read error is likely, as this CDR3 ends without the conserved phenylalanine or tryptophan. RNA was extracted from bulk tissue without any cell sorting. These data come from a study of tumor and adjacent non-tumor tissue in lung cancer. Study-level information: The cohort had about twelve adenocarcinoma, a couple of squamous cell and 1 small cell patients.

A modified ARM-PCR protocol with three rounds of nested PCR amplified TCRbeta. TCRdb reprocessed the multiplex PCR reads with MiXCR, giving one entry per CDR3 protein. The data show about 110,000 distinct CDR3 sequences, 84% seen once. This CDR3 is 12 amino acids long. Germline V gives CDR1 MDHEN, CDR2 SYDVKM. V gave up 7 bases and J gave up 1 base, with 5 bases separating them. This receptor was obtained from an older man with non-small cell lung cancer. The rearrangement uses TRBV28 and TRBJ1-5; D gene ambiguous. The sequencing input was lung tumor tissue. The CDR3 is CASTGSNQPQHV. CDR3 DNA: TGTGCCAGCACAGGCAGCAATCAGCCCCAGCATGTT.